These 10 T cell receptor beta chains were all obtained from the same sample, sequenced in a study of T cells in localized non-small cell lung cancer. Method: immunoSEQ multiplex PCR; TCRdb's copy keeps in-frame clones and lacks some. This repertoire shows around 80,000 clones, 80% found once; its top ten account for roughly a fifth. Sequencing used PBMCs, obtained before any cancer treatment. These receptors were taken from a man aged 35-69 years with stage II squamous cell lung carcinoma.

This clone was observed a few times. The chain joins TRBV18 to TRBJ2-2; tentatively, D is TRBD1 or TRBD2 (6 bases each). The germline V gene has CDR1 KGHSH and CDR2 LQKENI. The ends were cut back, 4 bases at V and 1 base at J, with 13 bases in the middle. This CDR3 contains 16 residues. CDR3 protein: CASSLTGAKNTGELFF. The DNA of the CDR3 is TGTGCCAGCTCACTAACGGGGGCGAAGAACACCGGGGAGCTGTTTTTT.

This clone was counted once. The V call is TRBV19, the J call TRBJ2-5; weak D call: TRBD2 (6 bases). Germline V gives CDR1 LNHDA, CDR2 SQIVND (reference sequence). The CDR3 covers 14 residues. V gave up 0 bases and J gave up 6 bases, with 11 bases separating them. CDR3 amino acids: CASSIDLALQTQYF. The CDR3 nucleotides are TGTGCCAGTAGTATAGATCTAGCGCTGCAGACCCAGTACTTC.

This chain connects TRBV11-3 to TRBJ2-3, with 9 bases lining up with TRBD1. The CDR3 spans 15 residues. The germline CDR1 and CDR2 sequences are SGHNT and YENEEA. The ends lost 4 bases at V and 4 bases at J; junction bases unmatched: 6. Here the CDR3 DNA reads TGTGCCAGCAGCTCCGGGACAGGGTTACCAGATACGCAGTATTTT. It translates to CASSSGTGLPDTQYF.

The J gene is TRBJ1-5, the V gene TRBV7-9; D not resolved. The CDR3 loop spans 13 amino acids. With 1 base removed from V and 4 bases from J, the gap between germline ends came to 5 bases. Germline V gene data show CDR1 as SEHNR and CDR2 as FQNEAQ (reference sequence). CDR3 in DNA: TGTGCCAGCAGCTTAGGATGGAATCAGCCCCAGCATTTT. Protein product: CASSLGWNQPQHF. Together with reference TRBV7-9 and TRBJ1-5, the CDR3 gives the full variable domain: DTGVSQNPRHKITKRGQNVTFRCDPISEHNRLYWYRQTLGQGPEFLTYFQNEAQLEKSRLLSDRFSAERPKGSFSTLEIQRTEQGDSAMYLCASSLGWNQPQHFGDGTRLSIL.

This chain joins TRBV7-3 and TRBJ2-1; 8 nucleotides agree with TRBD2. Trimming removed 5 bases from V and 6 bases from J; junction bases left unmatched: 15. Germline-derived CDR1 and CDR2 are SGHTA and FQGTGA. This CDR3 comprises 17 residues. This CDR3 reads CASSPGYSGGSANEQFF. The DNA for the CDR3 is TGTGCCAGCAGCCCCGGATATTCGGGAGGGTCGGCCAATGAGCAGTTCTTC.

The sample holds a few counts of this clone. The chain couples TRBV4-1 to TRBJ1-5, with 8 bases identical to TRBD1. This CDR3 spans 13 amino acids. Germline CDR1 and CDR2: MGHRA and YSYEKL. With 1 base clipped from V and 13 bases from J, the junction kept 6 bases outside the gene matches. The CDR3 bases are TGCGCCAGCAGCCAAGGAATCGGGACAGGTCAGCATTTT. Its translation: CASSQGIGTGQHF.

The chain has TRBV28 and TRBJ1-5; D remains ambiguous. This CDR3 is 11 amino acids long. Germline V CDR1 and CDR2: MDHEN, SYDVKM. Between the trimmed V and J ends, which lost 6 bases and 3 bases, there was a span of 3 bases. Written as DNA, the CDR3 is TGTGCCAGCAGGAACAATCAGCCCCAGCATTTT. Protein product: CASRNNQPQHF. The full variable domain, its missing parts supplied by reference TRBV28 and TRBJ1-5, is DVKVTQSSRYLVKRTGEKVFLECVQDMDHENMFWYRQDPGLGLRLIYFSYDVKMKEKGDIPEGYSVSREKKERFSLILESASTNQTSMYLCASRNNQPQHFGDGTRLSIL.

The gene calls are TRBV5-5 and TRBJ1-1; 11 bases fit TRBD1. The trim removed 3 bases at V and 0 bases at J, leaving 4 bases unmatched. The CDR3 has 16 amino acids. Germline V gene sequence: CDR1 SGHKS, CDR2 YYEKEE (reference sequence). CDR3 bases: TGTGCCAGCAGCTCGGCGGGACAGGGGGTGAACACTGAAGCTTTCTTT. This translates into CASSSAGQGVNTEAFF. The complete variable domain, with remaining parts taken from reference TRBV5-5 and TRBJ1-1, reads DAGVTQSPTHLIKTRGQQVTLRCSPISGHKSVSWYQQVLGQGPQFIFQYYEKEERGRGNFPDRFSARQFPNYSSELNVNALLLGDSALYLCASSSAGQGVNTEAFFGQGTRLTVV.

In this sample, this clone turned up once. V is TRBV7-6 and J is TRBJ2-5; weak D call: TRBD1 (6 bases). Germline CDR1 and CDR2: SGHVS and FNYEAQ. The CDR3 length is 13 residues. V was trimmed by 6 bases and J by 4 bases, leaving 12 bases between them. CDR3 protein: CASSSQGRETQYF. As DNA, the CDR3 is TGTGCCAGCAGTTCCCAGGGGCGAGAGACCCAGTACTTC.

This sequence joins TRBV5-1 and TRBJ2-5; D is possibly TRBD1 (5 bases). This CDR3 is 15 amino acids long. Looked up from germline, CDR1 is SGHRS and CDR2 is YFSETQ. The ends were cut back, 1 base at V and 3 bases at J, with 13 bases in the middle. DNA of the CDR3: TGCGCCAGCAGCTTGACCAACAGGTACGAAGAGACCCAGTACTTC. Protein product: CASSLTNRYEETQYF.